These 18 T cell receptor beta chains share one sample of origin, sequenced in a study of response to subunit inactivated influenza vaccine. TCRdb used MiXCR to reprocess the RT-PCR reads, holding one entry per CDR3 protein. This sample has 710,000 or so distinct CDR3 sequences, with less than 20% found just once. The sample here was PBMCs from blood, taken roughly 12 days after vaccination. These receptors originate from a man aged 50 to 59 who received an inactivated influenza vaccine.

The J gene is TRBJ2-5, the V gene TRBV12-3 or TRBV12-4; D may be TRBD2 (7 bases). There are 15 residues in the CDR3. V was clipped by 8 bases and J by 4 bases, with 20 bases between them. CDR3 in DNA: TGTGCCAGCGGGCCCGCGGGGGCGTGGGGAGAGACCCAGTACTTC. It specifies CASGPAGAWGETQYF.

The gene calls are TRBV28 and TRBJ2-2, with TRBD2 identical over 8 bases. Trimming cost V 7 bases and J 0 bases; bases outside gene matches: 7. The CDR3 extends over 16 amino acids. Germline V lookup: CDR1 MDHEN, CDR2 SYDVKM. The CDR3 sequence: CASNRGGSANTGELFF. The CDR3 DNA reads as TGTGCCAGCAACCGGGGGGGCTCCGCGAACACCGGGGAGCTGTTTTTT. Filled out from reference TRBV28 and TRBJ2-2, the complete variable domain reads DVKVTQSSRYLVKRTGEKVFLECVQDMDHENMFWYRQDPGLGLRLIYFSYDVKMKEKGDIPEGYSVSREKKERFSLILESASTNQTSMYLCASNRGGSANTGELFFGEGSRLTVL.

This clonotype was detected a few times. V is TRBV12-3 or TRBV12-4 and J is TRBJ2-6, with 7 bases lining up with TRBD2. The CDR3 covers 17 residues. The J segment lost 2 bases and the V segment lost 0 bases, leaving 4 bases of the junction unmatched. DNA of the CDR3: TGTGCCAGCAGTTTAGCGTTGGGGGGGACTGGGGCCAACGTCCTGACTTTC. This gives the protein CASSLALGGTGANVLTF.

The genes are TRBV28 and TRBJ2-2; D not resolved. Trimming stripped 2 bases from V and 2 bases from J, with 12 bases between. This CDR3 is built from 16 residues. In germline, CDR1 is MDHEN, CDR2 SYDVKM. The CDR3 reads CASSLISEPNTGELFF. CDR3 nucleotides: TGTGCCAGCAGTTTAATCAGCGAACCAAACACCGGGGAGCTGTTTTTT.

The chain uses TRBV7-6 and TRBJ1-2; 7 nucleotides match TRBD1. This CDR3 region has 16 residues. The trim removed 4 bases at V and 2 bases at J, leaving 10 bases unmatched. Looked up from germline, CDR1 is SGHVS and CDR2 is FNYEAQ. This chain's CDR3 is CASSYLTGVGNYGYTF. For the CDR3, the DNA is TGTGCCAGCAGCTACCTCACAGGGGTTGGAAACTATGGCTACACCTTC.

Ten or more counts support this clonotype. The rearrangement joins TRBV6-5 to TRBJ1-5; no clear D. This CDR3 contains 15 residues. Germline-derived CDR1 and CDR2 are MNHEY and SVGAGI. With 4 bases removed from V and 4 bases from J, the gap between germline ends came to 14 bases. CDR3 residues: CASSSTGRLNQPQHF. CDR3 nucleotides: TGTGCCAGCAGTTCCACCGGACGGTTAAATCAGCCCCAGCATTTT.

This clonotype has more than one count but fewer than ten. The V call is TRBV7-2, the J call TRBJ2-3; unclear D gene. The CDR3 contains 12 residues. CDR1 SGHTA and CDR2 FQGNSA come from the germline V gene. Deletions cut 8 bases from V and 1 base from J, with 7 bases between. DNA of the CDR3: TGTGCCAGCGCGCCCGGCACAGATACGCAGTATTTT. It codes for CASAPGTDTQYF. Looking up the rest from reference TRBV7-2 and TRBJ2-3 gives the full variable domain: GAGVSQSPSNKVTEKGKDVELRCDPISGHTALYWYRQSLGQGLEFLIYFQGNSAPDKSGLPSDRFSAERTGGSVSTLTIQRTQQEDSAVYLCASAPGTDTQYFGPGTRLTVL.

The CDR3 DNA follows: TGTGCCACCAGCAGAGATCCAACTCCGGGGCCCACCGGGGAGCTGTTTTTT. Amino acids: CATSRDPTPGPTGELFF. This sequence joins TRBV15 and TRBJ2-2; the D gene could be TRBD1 or TRBD2 (5 bases each). The CDR3 sequence is 17 residues long. From germline, CDR1 is LNHNV and CDR2 YYDKDF (reference sequence). V shed 0 bases and J shed 4 bases, with 15 bases lying between them.

This clonotype was seen a handful of times. The gene calls are TRBV2 and TRBJ1-2; tentative D call: TRBD1 (5 bases). Per the germline V gene, CDR1 is SNHLY and CDR2 is FYNNEI. The CDR3 has 15 residues. The ends were cut back, 5 bases at V and 4 bases at J, with 17 bases in the middle. This CDR3 is CASSFRQTTIYGYTF. The CDR3 nucleotides are TGTGCCAGCAGTTTCCGACAGACGACTATCTATGGCTACACCTTC.

This chain connects TRBV6-2 or TRBV6-3 to TRBJ2-5; 9 positions match TRBD2. V was pared by 0 bases and J by 6 bases, with 14 bases of the junction left unmatched. This CDR3 is built from 18 residues. The germline CDR1 and CDR2 sequences are MNHEY and SVGEGT. CDR3 protein: CASSYSIIASGDYKTQYF. The CDR3 DNA follows: TGTGCCAGCAGTTACTCGATAATCGCTAGCGGGGACTATAAGACCCAGTACTTC.

Ten or more counts support this clonotype. The V gene is TRBV11-1, the J gene TRBJ1-2; TRBD1 matches 8 bases. Trimming at V came to 2 bases and at J to 8 bases, leaving 4 bases not matched to a gene. This CDR3 spans 13 amino acids. CDR1 is SGHAT, CDR2 FQDESV, per germline (reference sequence). The CDR3 region is CASSLTTGDGYTF. CDR3 nucleotide sequence: TGTGCCAGCAGCTTAACGACAGGGGACGGCTACACCTTC.

Here the CDR3 DNA reads TGTGCCAGCAGTCTGATCACTCAGCCCCAGCATTTT. Amino acid sequence: CASSLITQPQHF. V usage is TRBV28 and J usage is TRBJ1-5; D call uncertain. This CDR3 has 12 amino acids. The V end was cut by 5 bases, the J end by 6 bases, with 8 bases between. Germline lookup yields CDR1 MDHEN and CDR2 SYDVKM.

To note about this clonotype: The junction departs from the called germline gene at one end, perhaps through a read error. This sequence joins TRBV5-1 and TRBJ1-1; possible D gene TRBD1, 6 bases. CDR1 SGHRS and CDR2 YFSETQ come from the germline V gene. CDR3 length: 15 residues. CDR3 sequence: CGSSFSRGSNTEAFF. In DNA form, the CDR3 reads TGCGGCAGCAGCTTTTCCAGGGGCTCGAACACTGAAGCTTTCTTT. The variable domain in full, with the rest retrieved from reference TRBV5-1 and TRBJ1-1, is KAGVTQTPRYLIKTRGQQVTLSCSPISGHRSVSWYQQTPGQGLQFLFEYFSETQRNKGNFPGRFSGRQFSNSRSEMNVSTLELGDSALYLCGSSFSRGSNTEAFFGQGTRLTVV.

This chain joins TRBV27 and TRBJ2-4; possibly TRBD1 or TRBD2 for D (5 bases each). CDR1 is MNHEY, CDR2 SMNVEV, per germline (reference sequence). V gave up 7 bases and J gave up 4 bases, with 20 bases separating them. There are 16 residues in the CDR3. The CDR3 nucleotides read TGTGCCAGCAAAGGTCCGGGACCCAACAAAAAAAACATTCAGTACTTC. It codes for CASKGPGPNKKNIQYF.

The chain uses TRBV4-3 and TRBJ1-1; D might be TRBD1 (5 bases). This CDR3 has 16 residues. From germline, CDR1 is LGHNA and CDR2 YSLEER. Trimming removed 0 bases at V and 4 bases at J, with 15 bases between. The CDR3 spells CASSQDLGPMGTEAFF. CDR3 nucleotides: TGCGCCAGCAGCCAAGACCTGGGGCCCATGGGCACTGAAGCTTTCTTT.

The sample holds a few counts of this clonotype. The chain joins TRBV10-3 to TRBJ1-1; D possibly corresponds to TRBD1 (6 bases). CDR1 is ENHRY and CDR2 is SYGVKD in the germline V gene. V lost 6 bases to trimming and J lost 3 bases, with 11 bases between them. The CDR3 has 13 amino acids. Here the CDR3 DNA reads TGTGCCATCAGCTGGACAGAATACACTGAAGCTTTCTTT. The encoded protein is CAISWTEYTEAFF.

The chain carries TRBV6-5 and TRBJ2-7, with 8 bases that match TRBD2. V shed 0 bases and J 3 bases; nucleotides not matched to a gene: 4. CDR3 size: 15 residues. Germline V gene lookup returns CDR1 MNHEY and CDR2 SVGAGI. Here the CDR3 reads CASSYSGRGYYEQYF. The CDR3 DNA reads TGTGCCAGCAGTTACTCCGGGAGGGGGTACTACGAGCAGTACTTC.

This clonotype was seen a few times. The rearrangement uses TRBV9 and TRBJ2-7; 9 bases fit TRBD2. The CDR3 extends over 15 amino acids. Germline V gene sequence: CDR1 SGDLS, CDR2 YYNGEE. The junction had 7 bases not matched to a gene; V was cut back by 4 bases and J by 2 bases. The CDR3 region has the DNA TGTGCCAGCAGCCCCGAGACTAGCGGAGCCTACGAGCAGTACTTC. This translates into CASSPETSGAYEQYF.